The 2 T cell receptor beta chains below all came from one sample that was sequenced in a study of blood T cell repertoires in COVID-19. Profiled with immunoSEQ multiplex PCR; TCRdb holds only in-frame clones, not every one. The sample carries roughly 200,000 clones, 75% to 90% recorded once. Sequencing input: PBMCs or T cells enriched from blood (not recorded which). Receptor source: a man aged 40-49 years who had recovered from COVID-19.

The rearrangement links TRBV2 to TRBJ2-7; TRBD2 matches 11 bases. This CDR3 is 14 amino acids long. V gave up 6 bases and J gave up 4 bases; unmatched junction bases: 5. The germline V gene has CDR1 SNHLY and CDR2 FYNNEI. The CDR3 DNA follows: TGTGCCAGCAGCTCGGGACTAGCGGCTTACGAGCAGTACTTC. It specifies CASSSGLAAYEQYF. The variable domain in full, completed from reference TRBV2 and TRBJ2-7, reads EPEVTQTPSHQVTQMGQEVILRCVPISNHLYFYWYRQILGQKVEFLVSFYNNEISEKSEIFDDQFSVERPDGSNFTLKIRSTKLEDSAMYFCASSSGLAAYEQYFGPGTRLTVT.

The genes are TRBV18 and TRBJ1-2, with a weak D call TRBD1 (5 bases). This CDR3 contains 14 residues. The V end was cut by 6 bases, the J end by 6 bases, with 17 bases between. In germline, CDR1 is KGHSH, CDR2 LQKENI. The chain's CDR3 is CASSRIQEGDGYTF. CDR3 sequence (DNA): TGTGCCAGCTCGCGAATACAGGAGGGCGATGGCTACACCTTC. Drawing the rest from reference TRBV18 and TRBJ1-2, the complete variable domain is NAGVMQNPRHLVRRRGQEARLRCSPMKGHSHVYWYRQLPEEGLKFMVYLQKENIIDESGMPKERFSAEFPKEGPSILRIQQVVRGDSAAYFCASSRIQEGDGYTFGSGTRLTVV.